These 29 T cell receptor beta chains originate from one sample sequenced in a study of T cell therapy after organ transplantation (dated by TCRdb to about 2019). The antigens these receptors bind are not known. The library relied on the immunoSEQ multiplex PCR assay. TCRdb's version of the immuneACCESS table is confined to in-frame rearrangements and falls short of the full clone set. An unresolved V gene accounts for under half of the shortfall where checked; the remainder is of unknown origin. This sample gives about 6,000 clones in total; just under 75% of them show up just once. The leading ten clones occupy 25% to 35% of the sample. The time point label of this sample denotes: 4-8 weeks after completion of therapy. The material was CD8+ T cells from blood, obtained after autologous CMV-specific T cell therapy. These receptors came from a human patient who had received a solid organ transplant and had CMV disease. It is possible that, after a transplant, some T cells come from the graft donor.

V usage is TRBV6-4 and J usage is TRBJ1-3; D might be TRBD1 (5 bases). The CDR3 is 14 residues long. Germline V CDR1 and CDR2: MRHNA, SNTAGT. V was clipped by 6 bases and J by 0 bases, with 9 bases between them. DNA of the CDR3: TGTGCCAGCAGCGGGGGGGACTCTGGAAACACCATATATTTT. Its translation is CASSGGDSGNTIYF.

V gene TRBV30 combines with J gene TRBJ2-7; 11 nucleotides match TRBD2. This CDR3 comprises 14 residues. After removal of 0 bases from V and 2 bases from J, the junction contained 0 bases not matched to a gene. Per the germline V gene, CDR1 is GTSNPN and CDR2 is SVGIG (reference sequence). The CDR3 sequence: CAWSVLAGAYEQYF. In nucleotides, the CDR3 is TGTGCCTGGAGTGTACTAGCGGGAGCCTACGAGCAGTACTTC.

DNA of the CDR3: TGTGCCAGCAGTTTAAATTTAGGACGGATTAACTACGAGCAGTACTTC. Translated, it gives CASSLNLGRINYEQYF. The rearrangement joins TRBV28 to TRBJ2-7; no firm D call. Germline assignment: CDR1 MDHEN and CDR2 SYDVKM. The CDR3 spans 16 residues. The ends were cut back, 2 bases at V and 3 bases at J, with 17 bases in the middle.

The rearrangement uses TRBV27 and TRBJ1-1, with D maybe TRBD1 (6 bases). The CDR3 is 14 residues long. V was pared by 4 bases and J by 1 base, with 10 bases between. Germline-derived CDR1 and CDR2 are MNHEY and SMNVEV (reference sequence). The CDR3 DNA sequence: TGTGCCAGCAGTTCAGGGGTGGGGAACACTGAAGCTTTCTTT. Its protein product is CASSSGVGNTEAFF.

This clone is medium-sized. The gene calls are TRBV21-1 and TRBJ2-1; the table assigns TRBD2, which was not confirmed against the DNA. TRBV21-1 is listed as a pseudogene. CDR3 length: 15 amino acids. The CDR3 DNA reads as TGTGCCAGCAGCGCCAGACTCTCCCCCAACAATGAGCAGTTCTTC. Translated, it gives CASSARLSPNNEQFF.

CDR3 protein: CASGDSPLPGELFF. In DNA, the CDR3 is TGTGCCAGTGGGGATAGCCCCCTCCCCGGGGAGCTGTTTTTT. The chain employs TRBV27 and TRBJ2-2; no clear D gene. This CDR3 has 14 amino acids. Trimming removed 9 bases at V and 6 bases at J, with 17 bases between. Germline CDR1 MNHEY, CDR2 SMNVEV (reference sequence).

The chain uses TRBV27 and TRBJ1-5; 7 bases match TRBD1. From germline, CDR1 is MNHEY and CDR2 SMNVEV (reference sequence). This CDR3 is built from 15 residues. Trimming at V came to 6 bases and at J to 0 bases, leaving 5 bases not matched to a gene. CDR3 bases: TGTGCCAGCAGACAGGGGCCTAGTAGCAATCAGCCCCAGCATTTT. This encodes CASRQGPSSNQPQHF.

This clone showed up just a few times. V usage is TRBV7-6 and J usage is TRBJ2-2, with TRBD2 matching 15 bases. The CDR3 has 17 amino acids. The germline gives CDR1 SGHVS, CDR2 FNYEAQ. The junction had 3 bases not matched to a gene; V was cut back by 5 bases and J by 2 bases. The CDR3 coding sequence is TGTGCCAGCAGCGCGGGACTAGCGGGGGGAAACACCGGGGAGCTGTTTTTT. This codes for CASSAGLAGGNTGELFF.

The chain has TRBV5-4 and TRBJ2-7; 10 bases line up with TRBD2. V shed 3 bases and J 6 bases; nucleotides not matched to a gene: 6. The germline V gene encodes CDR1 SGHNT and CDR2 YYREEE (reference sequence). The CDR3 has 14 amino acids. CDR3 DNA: TGTGCCAGCAGCTCGGGACTAGCGCCCCCCGAGCAGTACTTC. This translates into CASSSGLAPPEQYF. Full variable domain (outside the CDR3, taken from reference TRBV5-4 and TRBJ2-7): ETGVTQSPTHLIKTRGQQVTLRCSSQSGHNTVSWYQQALGQGPQFIFQYYREEENGRGNFPPRFSGLQFPNYSSELNVNALELDDSALYLCASSSGLAPPEQYFGPGTRLTVT.

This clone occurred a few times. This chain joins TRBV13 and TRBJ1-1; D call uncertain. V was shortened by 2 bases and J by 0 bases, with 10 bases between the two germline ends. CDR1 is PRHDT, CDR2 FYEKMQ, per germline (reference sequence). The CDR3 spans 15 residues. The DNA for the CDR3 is TGTGCCAGCAGCTTATTCGGGGTGTTGAACACTGAAGCTTTCTTT. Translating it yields CASSLFGVLNTEAFF.

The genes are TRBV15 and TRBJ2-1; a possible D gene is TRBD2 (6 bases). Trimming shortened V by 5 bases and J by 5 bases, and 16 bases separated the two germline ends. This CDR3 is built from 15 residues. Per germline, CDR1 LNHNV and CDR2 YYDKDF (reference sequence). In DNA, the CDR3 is TGTGCCACCAGCTTAGGGGCGGTAGCGGACAATGAGCAGTTCTTC. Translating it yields CATSLGAVADNEQFF. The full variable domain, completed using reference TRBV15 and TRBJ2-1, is DAMVIQNPRYQVTQFGKPVTLSCSQTLNHNVMYWYQQKSSQAPKLLFHYYDKDFNNEADTPDNFQSRRPNTSFCFLDIRSPGLGDTAMYLCATSLGAVADNEQFFGPGTRLTVL.

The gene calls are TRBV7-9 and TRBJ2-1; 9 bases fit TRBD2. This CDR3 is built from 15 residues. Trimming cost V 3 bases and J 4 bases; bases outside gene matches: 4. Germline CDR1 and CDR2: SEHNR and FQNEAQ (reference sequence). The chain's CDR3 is CASSLATSGYNEQFF. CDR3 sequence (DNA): TGTGCCAGCAGCTTGGCGACTAGCGGTTACAATGAGCAGTTCTTC.

CDR3 sequence: CASSLWGTDEQYF. The CDR3 nucleotides read TGTGCCAGCAGCTTGTGGGGGACCGACGAGCAGTACTTC. The chain is built from TRBV11-3 and TRBJ2-7, with D possibly being TRBD1 or TRBD2 (5 bases each). Trimming left V 3 bases short and J 5 bases short, with 11 bases between. Per the germline V gene, CDR1 is SGHNT and CDR2 is YENEEA. The CDR3 covers 13 residues.

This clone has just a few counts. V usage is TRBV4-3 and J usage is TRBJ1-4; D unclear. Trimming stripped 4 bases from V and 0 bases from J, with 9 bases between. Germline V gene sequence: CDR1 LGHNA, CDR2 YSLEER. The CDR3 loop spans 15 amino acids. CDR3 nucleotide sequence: TGCGCCAGCAGCCCCCACCCTGCAACTAATGAAAAACTGTTTTTT. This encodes CASSPHPATNEKLFF.

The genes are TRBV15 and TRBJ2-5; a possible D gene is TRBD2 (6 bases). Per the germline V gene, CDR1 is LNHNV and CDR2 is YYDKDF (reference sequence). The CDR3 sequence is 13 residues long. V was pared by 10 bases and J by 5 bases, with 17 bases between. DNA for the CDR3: TGTGCCATCAGAGGAGCGGGCGAGGAGACCCAGTACTTC. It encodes CAIRGAGEETQYF.

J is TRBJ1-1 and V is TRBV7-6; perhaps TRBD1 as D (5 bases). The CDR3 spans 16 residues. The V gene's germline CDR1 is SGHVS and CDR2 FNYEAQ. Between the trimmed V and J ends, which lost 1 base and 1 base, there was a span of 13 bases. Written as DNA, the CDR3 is TGTGCCAGCAGCTTAGGGGGGGGAGGACAGAACACTGAAGCTTTCTTT. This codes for CASSLGGGGQNTEAFF.

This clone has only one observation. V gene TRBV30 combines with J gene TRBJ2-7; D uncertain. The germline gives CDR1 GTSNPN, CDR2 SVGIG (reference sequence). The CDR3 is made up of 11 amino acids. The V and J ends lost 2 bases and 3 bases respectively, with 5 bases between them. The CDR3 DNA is TGTGCCTGGAGTCCAGGCTACGAGCAGTACTTC. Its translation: CAWSPGYEQYF.

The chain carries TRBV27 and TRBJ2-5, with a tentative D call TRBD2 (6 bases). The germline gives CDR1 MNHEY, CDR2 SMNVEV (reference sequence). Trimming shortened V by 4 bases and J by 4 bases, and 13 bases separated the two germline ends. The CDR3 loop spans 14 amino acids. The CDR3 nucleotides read TGTGCCAGCAGTTGGGCGGGACCCCCAGAGACCCAGTACTTC. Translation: CASSWAGPPETQYF.

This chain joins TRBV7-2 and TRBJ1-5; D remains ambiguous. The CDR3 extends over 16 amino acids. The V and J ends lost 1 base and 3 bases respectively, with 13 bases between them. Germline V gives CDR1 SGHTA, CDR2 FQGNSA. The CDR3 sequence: CASSLEENFHNQPQHF. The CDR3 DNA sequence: TGTGCCAGCAGCTTAGAAGAAAATTTCCACAATCAGCCCCAGCATTTT.

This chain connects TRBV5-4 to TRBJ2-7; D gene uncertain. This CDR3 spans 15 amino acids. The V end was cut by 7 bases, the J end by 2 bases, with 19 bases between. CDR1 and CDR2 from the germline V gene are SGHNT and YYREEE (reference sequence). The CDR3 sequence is CASGPGPLVAYEQYF. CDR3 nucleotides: TGTGCCAGCGGGCCTGGTCCGTTGGTGGCCTACGAGCAGTACTTC.

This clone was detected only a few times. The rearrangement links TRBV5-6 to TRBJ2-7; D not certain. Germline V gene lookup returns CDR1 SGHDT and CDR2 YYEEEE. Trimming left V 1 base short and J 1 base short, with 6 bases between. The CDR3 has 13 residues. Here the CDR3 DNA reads TGTGCCAGCAGCTTGCACGAGTCCTACGAGCAGTACTTC. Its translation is CASSLHESYEQYF. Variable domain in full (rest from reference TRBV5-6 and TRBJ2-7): DAGVTQSPTHLIKTRGQQVTLRCSPKSGHDTVSWYQQALGQGPQFIFQYYEEEERQRGNFPDRFSGHQFPNYSSELNVNALLLGDSALYLCASSLHESYEQYFGPGTRLTVT.

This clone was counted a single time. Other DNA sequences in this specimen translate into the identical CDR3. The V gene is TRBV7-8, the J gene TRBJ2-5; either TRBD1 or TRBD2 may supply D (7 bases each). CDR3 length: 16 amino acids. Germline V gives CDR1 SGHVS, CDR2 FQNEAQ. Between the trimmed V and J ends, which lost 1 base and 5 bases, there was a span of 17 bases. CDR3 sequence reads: CASSLVRGGRGETQYF. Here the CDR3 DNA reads TGTGCCAGCAGCTTAGTCAGGGGGGGAAGGGGGGAGACCCAGTACTTC. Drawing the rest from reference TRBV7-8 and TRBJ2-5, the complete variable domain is GAGVSQSPRYKVAKRGQDVALRCDPISGHVSLFWYQQALGQGPEFLTYFQNEAQLDKSGLPSDRFFAERPEGSVSTLKIQRTQQEDSAVYLCASSLVRGGRGETQYFGPGTRLLVL.

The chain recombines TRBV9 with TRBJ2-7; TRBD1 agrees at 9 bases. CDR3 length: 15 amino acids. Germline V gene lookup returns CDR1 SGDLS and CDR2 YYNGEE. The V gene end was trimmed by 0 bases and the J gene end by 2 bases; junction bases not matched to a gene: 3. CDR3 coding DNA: TGTGCCAGCAGCGTAGGACAGGGGGGGGCCTACGAGCAGTACTTC. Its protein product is CASSVGQGGAYEQYF. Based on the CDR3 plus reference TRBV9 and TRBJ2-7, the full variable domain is DSGVTQTPKHLITATGQRVTLRCSPRSGDLSVYWYQQSLDQGLQFLIQYYNGEERAKGNILERFSAQQFPDLHSELNLSSLELGDSALYFCASSVGQGGAYEQYFGPGTRLTVT.

CDR3 region: CASSQEASSGANVLTF. DNA for the CDR3: TGCGCCAGCAGCCAAGAAGCAAGCTCTGGGGCCAACGTCCTGACTTTC. This chain links TRBV4-3 with TRBJ2-6; D unresolved. V was clipped by 0 bases and J by 0 bases, with 6 bases between them. Germline values: CDR1 LGHNA, CDR2 YSLEER. The CDR3 runs to 16 residues.

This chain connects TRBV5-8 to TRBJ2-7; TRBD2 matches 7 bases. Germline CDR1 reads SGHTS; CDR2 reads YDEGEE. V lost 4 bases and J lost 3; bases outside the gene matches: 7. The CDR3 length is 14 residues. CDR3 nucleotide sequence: TGTGCCAGCAGCCCGGGGGGTATGAGCTACGAGCAGTACTTC. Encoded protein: CASSPGGMSYEQYF.

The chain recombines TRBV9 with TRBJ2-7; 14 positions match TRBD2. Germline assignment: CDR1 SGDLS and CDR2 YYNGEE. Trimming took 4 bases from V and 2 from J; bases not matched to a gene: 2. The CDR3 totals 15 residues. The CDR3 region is CASSRTSGRTYEQYF. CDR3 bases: TGTGCCAGCAGCCGGACTAGCGGGAGGACCTACGAGCAGTACTTC.

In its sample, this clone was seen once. The CDR3 protein is CASSLGGFSQPQHF. DNA of the CDR3: TGTGCCAGCAGTTTGGGGGGGTTTAGCCAGCCCCAGCATTTT. The chain carries TRBV28 and TRBJ1-5, with a tentative D call TRBD1 (5 bases). Germline CDR1 reads MDHEN; CDR2 reads SYDVKM. This CDR3 region has 14 residues. Trimming removed 3 bases at V and 7 bases at J, with 13 bases between.

The CDR3 DNA reads TGTGCAAGTCGCCCCAGCCGGGACAGGGGGCGGTCTGGAGAAAAACTGTTTTTT. This sequence encodes CASRPSRDRGRSGEKLFF. The chain combines TRBV12-2 with TRBJ1-4; no DNA check was done on the table's D call, TRBD1. TRBV12-2 has pseudogene status. This CDR3 has 18 residues.

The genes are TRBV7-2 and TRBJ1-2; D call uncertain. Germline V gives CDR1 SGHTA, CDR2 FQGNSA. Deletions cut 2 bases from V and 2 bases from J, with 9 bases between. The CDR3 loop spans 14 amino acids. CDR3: CASSLSLGNYGYTF. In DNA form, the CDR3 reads TGTGCCAGCAGCTTATCACTGGGGAACTATGGCTACACCTTC.